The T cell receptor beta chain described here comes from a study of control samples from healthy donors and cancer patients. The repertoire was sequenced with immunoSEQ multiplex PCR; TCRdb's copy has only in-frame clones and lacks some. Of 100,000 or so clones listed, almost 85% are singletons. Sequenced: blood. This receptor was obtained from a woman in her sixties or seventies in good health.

The CDR3 protein is CASTSGQRATDTQYF. In DNA, the CDR3 is TGTGCCAGCACCTCTGGTCAGCGGGCCACAGATACGCAGTATTTT. V and J are TRBV5-4 and TRBJ2-3; a possible D gene is TRBD2 (6 bases). This CDR3 contains 15 residues. The germline V and J ends were trimmed by 6 bases and 2 bases, with 16 bases remaining between them. The germline V gene encodes CDR1 SGHNT and CDR2 YYREEE (reference sequence). Complete variable domain (other parts from reference TRBV5-4 and TRBJ2-3): ETGVTQSPTHLIKTRGQQVTLRCSSQSGHNTVSWYQQALGQGPQFIFQYYREEENGRGNFPPRFSGLQFPNYSSELNVNALELDDSALYLCASTSGQRATDTQYFGPGTRLTVL.